This T cell receptor (beta chain) was retrieved from a study of tumor-infiltrating lymphocytes in primary liver carcinoma (dated by TCRdb to the late 2010s). General notes on the study: Surgical resection was performed in China between November 2015 and early 2016 on a few patients with histopathologically diagnosed primary liver carcinoma. Of the five patients (three men and two women, aged 30 to 69 years), four had hepatocellular carcinoma and one had combined HCC and intrahepatic cholangiocarcinoma. The five patients had tumors of stage T1-T3 N0M0, with maximum diameters ranging from about 4 to 11 cm. Each sample produced roughly 3.65 to 7.13 million productive TCRbeta reads, and read depth showed no significant difference between tissue types. TCRbeta repertoire sequencing, expression microarrays and whole-exome sequencing were combined in the study across five regions of each liver tumor, with adjacent normal tissue and blood also included. A total of some 35 specimens from 5 patients underwent TCRbeta repertoire sequencing, comprising around 25 tumor regions, 5 adjacent noncancerous liver tissues and 5 peripheral blood samples. Technical replicate repertoires showed high reproducibility, with mean shared-clone rates roughly 0.89 and correlation coefficients above 0.95. Paper-wide results and their limitations: Only 4 or 5 patients were included in the study, and the authors note that the findings should be validated in a larger study. Comparison of CD4+ and CD8+ T cell repertoires was precluded by the use of bulk unsorted samples. Repertoire overlap was found to be higher between tumor regions (mean approximately 35%) than between tumor-adjacent (roughly 17%) or tumor-blood (around 15%) pairs, consistent with antigen-driven expansion. A significantly larger repertoire fraction was made up by the top 250 clones in tumors than in blood (p = 0.039). Only the TCR beta chain was sequenced, so true repertoire diversity is likely underestimated because unpaired alpha chains were not captured.

Starting from roughly 540 ng total RNA, TCRbeta-specific cDNA was produced by reverse transcription with a constant-region primer and ProtoScript II reverse transcriptase. Three nested multiplex PCR rounds, following a slightly modified ARM-PCR procedure, were used to build the TCRbeta libraries. Each of the first two PCR rounds ran for approximately 10 cycles using multiplex TRBV1-TRBV30 forward primers together with a Cbeta reverse primer. Sample barcodes and Illumina adapters were attached in a final 25-cycle PCR using Deep VentR polymerase. Amplicons of 200-500 bp were gel-purified with a QIAquick gel extraction kit before sequencing. An Illumina HiSeq 2500 was used to sequence the TCRbeta amplicons with 250-bp paired-end reads. In the authors' own workflow: Trimmomatic v0.33 was used to quality-trim the reads, and FLASH v1.2.11 was used to merge paired reads so that full CDR3 sequences could be recovered. V, D and J germline segments were assigned to the rearranged TCRbeta sequences by MiGEC v1.2.1b. Clonotype statistics and Shannon-Wiener diversity indices were calculated with VDJtools v1.0.0. Except for diversity analysis, only each sample's 250 most abundant clonotypes were used in subsequent analyses to reduce sampling bias. TCRdb applied fastp at Q25 and MiXCR to the public reads, then kept only in-frame beta chains. Every entry covers one CDR3 protein and lists the most common genes and DNA from its rows. The V and J calls follow TCRdb's processing rather than the paper's. The sample contains about 200,000 distinct CDR3 sequences, about 65% of them found a single time. The top ten clones comprise approximately 7% of the sample.

CDR1 and CDR2, per the germline V gene, are MNHNS and SASEGT. The junction carries 15 bases between V and J, which are trimmed by 3 bases and 3 bases respectively. The CDR3 runs 16 amino acids, cysteine and phenylalanine included. Just the 48-base CDR3 DNA is kept, in frame starting at base 1. Blood RNA was extracted from unsorted whole blood with TRIzol reagent; germline DNA came from the DNeasy Blood & Tissue kit. Patients had chronic HBV infection and were treatment-naive at sampling. Before surgery, four milliliters of peripheral blood were drawn into K2EDTA tubes. On this clonotype itself: The antigen it recognizes is unknown. Just one base apart from a much larger clone, this may be a read error.

The V and J genes are TRBV6-1 and TRBJ2-1; the D segment might be TRBD1 or TRBD2, since each matches 5 bases. The TCR originated in a woman in her sixties or seventies with primary liver carcinoma and hepatitis B virus infection. What was sequenced was peripheral blood. CDR3 loop: CASSEGVNGLYNEQFF. The DNA is TGTGCCAGCAGTGAGGGGGTCAACGGGCTCTACAATGAGCAGTTCTTC.